Following are 16 T cell receptor beta chains from one sample sequenced in a study of regulatory T cells in long-lasting Graves disease. Time point defined: persistent/refractory GD, antithyroid drugs over 5 years with positive TRAb. Extracted RNA from PBMCs served as the source of the TCR library. To make TCR beta libraries, researchers used iRepertoire HTBI primers and Arm-PCR of CDR3 regions. TCRdb passed the multiplex PCR reads through MiXCR, listing each CDR3 protein once. The sample lists 400,000 or so distinct CDR3 sequences, around 21% seen once, with roughly 20% in the top ten. This specimen consisted of peripheral blood mononuclear cells (PBMCs), obtained when the disease was refractory, from a patient treated with antithyroid drugs. Source of these receptors: a female donor with Graves disease.

The rearrangement uses TRBV20-1 and TRBJ1-3; D uncertain. Germline V gene lookup returns CDR1 DFQATT and CDR2 SNEGSKA (reference sequence). The CDR3 spans 13 residues. V was pared by 2 bases and J by 1 base, with 6 bases between. CDR3 protein: CSARQVSGNTIYF. The CDR3 DNA reads TGCAGTGCTAGACAGGTTTCTGGAAACACCATATATTTT.

The chain recombines TRBV27 with TRBJ2-2; unclear D gene. The CDR3 is 15 amino acids. Germline values: CDR1 MNHEY, CDR2 SMNVEV (reference sequence). Trimming removed 1 base at V and 1 base at J, with 7 bases between. The CDR3 DNA follows: TGTGCCAGCAGTTTATTCGTCGAGAACACCGGGGAGCTGTTTTTT. It translates to CASSLFVENTGELFF.

The sample holds a few counts of this clonotype. The CDR3 coding sequence is TGCAGCGTTAATGAAGGAGGGGGCAATCAGCCCCAGCATTTT. Its protein product is CSVNEGGGNQPQHF. This chain connects TRBV29-1 to TRBJ1-5; perhaps TRBD1 as D (5 bases). Germline V gene sequence: CDR1 SQVTM, CDR2 ANQGSEA. CDR3 length equals 14 residues. Trimming shortened V by 5 bases and J by 2 bases, and 13 bases separated the two germline ends.

This clonotype was picked up a small number of times. The gene calls are TRBV11-2 and TRBJ2-1; TRBD2 aligns across 8 bases. Per germline, CDR1 SGHAT and CDR2 FQNNGV. V lost 1 base, J lost 4 bases, and 3 bases stayed unmatched. This CDR3 contains 15 residues. DNA of the CDR3: TGTGCCAGCAGCTTAGGGGTAGCGGGATACAATGAGCAGTTCTTC. Translating it yields CASSLGVAGYNEQFF.

This clonotype has ten or more counts. This CDR3 reads CASSFYKELTEAFF. The DNA for the CDR3 is TGTGCCAGCAGTTTCTACAAGGAACTCACTGAAGCTTTCTTT. This sequence joins TRBV28 and TRBJ1-1; no reliable D call. Trimming removed 3 bases from V and 4 bases from J, with 12 bases in between. This CDR3 region has 14 residues. The V gene's germline CDR1 is MDHEN and CDR2 SYDVKM. Variable domain in full (rest from reference TRBV28 and TRBJ1-1): DVKVTQSSRYLVKRTGEKVFLECVQDMDHENMFWYRQDPGLGLRLIYFSYDVKMKEKGDIPEGYSVSREKKERFSLILESASTNQTSMYLCASSFYKELTEAFFGQGTRLTVV.

This clonotype was counted between two and nine times. The J gene is TRBJ1-5, the V gene TRBV19; the match to TRBD1 covers 9 bases. Trimming at V came to 6 bases and at J to 2 bases, leaving 11 bases not matched to a gene. Germline V gene lookup returns CDR1 LNHDA and CDR2 SQIVND (reference sequence). CDR3 size: 17 residues. The CDR3 DNA reads TGTGCCAGTAGAAAAAGAGGGGGACAGGGTGGCAATCAGCCCCAGCATTTT. This encodes CASRKRGGQGGNQPQHF.

With regard to this clonotype: This clone may be a read error of a much larger clone one base away. The chain recombines TRBV7-9 with TRBJ1-2; D is unclear. Looked up from germline, CDR1 is SEHNR and CDR2 is FQNEAQ (reference sequence). The CDR3 consists of 14 residues. CDR3 DNA sequence: TGTGCCAGCAGCTTAGGGGCTGCGGTCTATGGCTGCACCTTC. Residues: CASSLGAAVYGCTF. Drawing the rest from reference TRBV7-9 and TRBJ1-2, the complete variable domain is DTGVSQNPRHKITKRGQNVTFRCDPISEHNRLYWYRQTLGQGPEFLTYFQNEAQLEKSRLLSDRFSAERPKGSFSTLEIQRTEQGDSAMYLCASSLGAAVYGCTFGSGTRLTVV.

The J gene is TRBJ2-1, the V gene TRBV2; TRBD2 matches 10 bases. Trimming took 6 bases from V and 4 from J; bases not matched to a gene: 9. This CDR3 has 16 residues. Germline V lookup: CDR1 SNHLY, CDR2 FYNNEI. The CDR3 nucleotides are TGTGCCAGCAGCCCGGCCACTAGCGGGAAATACAATGAGCAGTTCTTC. Its translation is CASSPATSGKYNEQFF.

This chain connects TRBV4-3 to TRBJ2-5; D is uncertain. Between the trimmed V and J ends, which lost 0 bases and 8 bases, there was a span of 16 bases. Germline V gene sequence: CDR1 LGHNA, CDR2 YSLEER. The CDR3 contains 15 residues. DNA for the CDR3: TGCGCCAGCAGCCAAGATCCTACTCGGGCGGCAACCCAGTACTTC. This sequence encodes CASSQDPTRAATQYF.

This clonotype was counted ten times or more. Relative to the germline gene, one junction end is altered; a read error may explain this. This chain joins TRBV6-1 and TRBJ2-7; TRBD2 is a possible D gene (5 bases). Germline loops: CDR1 MNHNS, CDR2 SASEGT. There are 14 residues in the CDR3. The CDR3 DNA reads as TGTGCCAGCAGTGCTCGGGGAGTAAATTACGAGTCGAACTTC. This sequence encodes CASSARGVNYESNF.

Concerning this clonotype: A much larger clone lies a single base off, so this may be a read error. The chain has TRBV12-3 or TRBV12-4 and TRBJ2-5; D may be TRBD1 (5 bases). CDR3 length: 13 amino acids. Here the CDR3 reads CASRPGNSEAQYF. The CDR3 DNA sequence: TGTGCCAGCAGACCAGGGAATTCAGAGGCCCAGTACTTC.

There are many counts of this clonotype. The V and J genes are TRBV28 and TRBJ1-1, with TRBD1 as a possible D gene (6 bases). Per the germline V gene, CDR1 is MDHEN and CDR2 is SYDVKM. The CDR3 covers 15 residues. Trimming shortened V by 1 base and J by 4 bases, and 13 bases separated the two germline ends. This CDR3 is CASSLLNRAGTEAFF. The CDR3, as DNA: TGTGCCAGCAGTTTATTAAACAGGGCGGGCACTGAAGCTTTCTTT.

The rearrangement links TRBV6-2 or TRBV6-3 to TRBJ2-7, with 9 bases fitting TRBD2. Germline CDR1 reads MNHEY; CDR2 reads SVGEGT. Unmatched junction bases numbered 13, after V lost 7 bases and J lost 9 bases. CDR3 length: 14 residues. The DNA for the CDR3 is TGTGCCAGCACTCCCTCCGGGACTAGCAGTTGGCAGTACTTC. It is translated as CASTPSGTSSWQYF.

This clonotype was picked up many times. The genes are TRBV6-5 and TRBJ1-4; perhaps TRBD1 as D (5 bases). The germline V gene encodes CDR1 MNHEY and CDR2 SVGAGI. The CDR3 has 15 residues. V dropped 3 bases and J dropped 6 bases, with 14 bases sitting between them. The DNA for the CDR3 is TGTGCCAGCAGTTATCGGGGGGTACAGGATGAAAAACTGTTTTTT. This sequence encodes CASSYRGVQDEKLFF.

This chain connects TRBV9 to TRBJ2-5, with TRBD2 as a possible D gene (8 bases). V was pared by 3 bases and J by 5 bases, with 17 bases between. This CDR3 region has 15 residues. The germline V gene encodes CDR1 SGDLS and CDR2 YYNGEE. CDR3 sequence: CASSAGGGLGETQYF. CDR3 in DNA: TGTGCCAGCAGCGCAGGGGGGGGACTAGGTGAGACCCAGTACTTC.

In the case of this clonotype: One end of the junction is discordant with germline, which a read error may explain. The rearrangement joins TRBV7-9 to TRBJ1-2; 8 nucleotides match TRBD1. Per the germline V gene, CDR1 is SEHNR and CDR2 is FQNEAQ (reference sequence). CDR3 length: 15 residues. CDR3 sequence: CASSPGQDPNYGYTF. CDR3 sequence (DNA): TGCGCCAGCAGCCCGGGACAGGACCCTAACTATGGCTACACCTTC.